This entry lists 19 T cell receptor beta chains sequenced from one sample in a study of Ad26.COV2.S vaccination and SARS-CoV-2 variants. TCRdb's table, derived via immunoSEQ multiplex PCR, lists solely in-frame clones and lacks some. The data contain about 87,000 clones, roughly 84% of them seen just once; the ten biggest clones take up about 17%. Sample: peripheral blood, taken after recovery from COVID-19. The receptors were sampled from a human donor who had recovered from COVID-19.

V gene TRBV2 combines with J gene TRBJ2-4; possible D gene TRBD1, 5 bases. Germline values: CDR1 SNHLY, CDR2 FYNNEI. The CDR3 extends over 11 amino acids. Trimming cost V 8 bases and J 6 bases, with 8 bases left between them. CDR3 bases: TGTGCCAGCCTTGACAGAAACATTCAGTACTTC. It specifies CASLDRNIQYF.

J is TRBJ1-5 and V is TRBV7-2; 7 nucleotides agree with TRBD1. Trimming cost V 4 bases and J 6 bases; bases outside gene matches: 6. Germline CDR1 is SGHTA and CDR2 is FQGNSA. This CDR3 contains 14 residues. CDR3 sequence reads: CASSSGQLFQPQHF. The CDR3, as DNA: TGTGCCAGCAGCTCGGGACAGTTGTTTCAGCCCCAGCATTTT.

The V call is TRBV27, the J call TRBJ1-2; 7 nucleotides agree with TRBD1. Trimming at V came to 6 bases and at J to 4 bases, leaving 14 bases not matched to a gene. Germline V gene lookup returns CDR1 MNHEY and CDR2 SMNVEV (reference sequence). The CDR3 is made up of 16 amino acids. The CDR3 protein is CASRSQAGGGTYGYTF. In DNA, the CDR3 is TGTGCCAGCAGATCCCAAGCAGGGGGTGGGACCTATGGCTACACCTTC.

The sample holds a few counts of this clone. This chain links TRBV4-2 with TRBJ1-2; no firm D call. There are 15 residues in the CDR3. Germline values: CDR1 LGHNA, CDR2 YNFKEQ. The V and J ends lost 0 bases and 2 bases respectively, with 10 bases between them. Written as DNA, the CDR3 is TGTGCCAGCAGCCAAGACTCCCTCGGGAACTATGGCTACACCTTC. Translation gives CASSQDSLGNYGYTF.

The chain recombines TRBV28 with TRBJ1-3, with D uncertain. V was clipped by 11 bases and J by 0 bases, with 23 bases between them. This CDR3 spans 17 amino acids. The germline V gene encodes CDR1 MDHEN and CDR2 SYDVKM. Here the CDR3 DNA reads TGTGCCTCACACCACGAGGGCTCCCTTAACTCTGGAAACACCATATATTTT. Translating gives CASHHEGSLNSGNTIYF.

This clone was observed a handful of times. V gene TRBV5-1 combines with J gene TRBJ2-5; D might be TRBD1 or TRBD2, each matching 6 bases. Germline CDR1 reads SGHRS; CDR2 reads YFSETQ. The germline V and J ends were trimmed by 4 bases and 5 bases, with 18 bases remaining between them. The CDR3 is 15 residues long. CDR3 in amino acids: CASSVGGAIGETQYF. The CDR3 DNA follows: TGCGCCAGCAGCGTCGGGGGCGCAATAGGGGAGACCCAGTACTTC.

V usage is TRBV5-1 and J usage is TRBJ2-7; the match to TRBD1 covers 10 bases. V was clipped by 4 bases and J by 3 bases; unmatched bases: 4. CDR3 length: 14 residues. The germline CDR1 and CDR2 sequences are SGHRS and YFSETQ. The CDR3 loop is CASSRDRGDYEQYF. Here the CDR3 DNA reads TGCGCCAGCAGCCGGGACAGGGGTGACTACGAGCAGTACTTC.

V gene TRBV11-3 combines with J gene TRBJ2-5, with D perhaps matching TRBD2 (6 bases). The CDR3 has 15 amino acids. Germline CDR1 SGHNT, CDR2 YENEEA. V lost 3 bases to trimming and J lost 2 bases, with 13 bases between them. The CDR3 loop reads CASSFNSGEQETQYF. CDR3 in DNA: TGTGCCAGCAGCTTCAATAGCGGAGAGCAAGAGACCCAGTACTTC.

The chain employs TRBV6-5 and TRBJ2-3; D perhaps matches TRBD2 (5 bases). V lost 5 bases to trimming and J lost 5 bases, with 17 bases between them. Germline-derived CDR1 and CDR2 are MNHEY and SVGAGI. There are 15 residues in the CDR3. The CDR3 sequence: CASSHTITAGDTQYF. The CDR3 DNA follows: TGTGCCAGCAGTCATACTATCACGGCGGGAGATACGCAGTATTTT.

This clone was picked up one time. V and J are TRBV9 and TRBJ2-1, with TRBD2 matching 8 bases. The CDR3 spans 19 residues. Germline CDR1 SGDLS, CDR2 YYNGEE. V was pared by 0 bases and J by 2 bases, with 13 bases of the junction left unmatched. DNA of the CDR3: TGTGCCAGCAGCGTAGCTCGGAGCGGGAGCTGGGATGCCTACAATGAGCAGTTCTTC. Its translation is CASSVARSGSWDAYNEQFF.

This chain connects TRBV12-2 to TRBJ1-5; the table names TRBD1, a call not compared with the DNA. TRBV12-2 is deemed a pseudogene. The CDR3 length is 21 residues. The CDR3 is CASRLRCLRDRTVNSNQPQHF. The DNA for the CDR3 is TGTGCAAGTCGCCTCAGGTGTCTTCGGGACAGGACCGTCAATAGCAATCAGCCCCAGCATTTT.

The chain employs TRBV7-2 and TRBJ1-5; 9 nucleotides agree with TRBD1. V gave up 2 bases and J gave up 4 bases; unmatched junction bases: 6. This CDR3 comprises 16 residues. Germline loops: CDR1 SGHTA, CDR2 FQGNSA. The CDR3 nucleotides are TGTGCCAGCAGCTTATCGTCCGGGACAGGGAATCAGCCCCAGCATTTT. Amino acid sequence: CASSLSSGTGNQPQHF.

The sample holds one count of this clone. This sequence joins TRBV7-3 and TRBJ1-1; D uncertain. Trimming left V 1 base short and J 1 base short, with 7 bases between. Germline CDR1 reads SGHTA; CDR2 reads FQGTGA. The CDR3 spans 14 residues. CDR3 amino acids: CASSLMLGNTEAFF. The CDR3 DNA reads TGTGCCAGCAGCTTAATGCTGGGGAACACTGAAGCTTTCTTT.

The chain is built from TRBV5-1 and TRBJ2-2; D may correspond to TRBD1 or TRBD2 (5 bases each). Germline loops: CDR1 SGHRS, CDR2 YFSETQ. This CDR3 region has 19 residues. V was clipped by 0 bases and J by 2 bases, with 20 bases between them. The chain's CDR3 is CASSLAFARTTRNTGELFF. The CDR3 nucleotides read TGCGCCAGCAGCTTGGCCTTCGCCCGGACAACTAGAAACACCGGGGAGCTGTTTTTT.

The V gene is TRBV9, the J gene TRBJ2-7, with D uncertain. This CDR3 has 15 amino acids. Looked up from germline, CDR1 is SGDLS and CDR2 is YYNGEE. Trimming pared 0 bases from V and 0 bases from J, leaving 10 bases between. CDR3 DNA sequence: TGTGCCAGCAGCGTAGCTGAGGTAGGCTCCTACGAGCAGTACTTC. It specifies CASSVAEVGSYEQYF.

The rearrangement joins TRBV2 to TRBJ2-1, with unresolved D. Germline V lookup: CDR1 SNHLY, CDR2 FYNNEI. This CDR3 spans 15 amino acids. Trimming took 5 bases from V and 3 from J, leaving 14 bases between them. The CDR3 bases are TGTGCCAGCAGTACACATCGATCTAGCTACAATGAGCAGTTCTTC. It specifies CASSTHRSSYNEQFF.

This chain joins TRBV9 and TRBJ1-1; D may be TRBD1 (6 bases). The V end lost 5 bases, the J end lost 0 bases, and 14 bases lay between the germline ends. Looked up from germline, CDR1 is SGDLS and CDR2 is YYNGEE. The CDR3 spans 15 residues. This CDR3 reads CASSLQGTMNTEAFF. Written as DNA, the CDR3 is TGTGCCAGCAGTCTACAGGGAACTATGAACACTGAAGCTTTCTTT.

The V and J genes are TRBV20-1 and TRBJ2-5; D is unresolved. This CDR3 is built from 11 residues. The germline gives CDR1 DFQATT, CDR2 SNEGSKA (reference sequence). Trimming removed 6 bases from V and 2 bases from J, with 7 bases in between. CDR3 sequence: CSAQTQETQYF. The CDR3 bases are TGCAGTGCCCAGACTCAAGAGACCCAGTACTTC.

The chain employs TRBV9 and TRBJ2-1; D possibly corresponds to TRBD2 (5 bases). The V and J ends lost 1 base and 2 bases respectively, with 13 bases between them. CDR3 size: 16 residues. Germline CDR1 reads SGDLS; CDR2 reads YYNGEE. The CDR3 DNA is TGTGCCAGCAGCGTATTCGGGGTATCGGCCTACAATGAGCAGTTCTTC. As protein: CASSVFGVSAYNEQFF. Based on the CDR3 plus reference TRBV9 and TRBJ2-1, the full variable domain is DSGVTQTPKHLITATGQRVTLRCSPRSGDLSVYWYQQSLDQGLQFLIQYYNGEERAKGNILERFSAQQFPDLHSELNLSSLELGDSALYFCASSVFGVSAYNEQFFGPGTRLTVL.